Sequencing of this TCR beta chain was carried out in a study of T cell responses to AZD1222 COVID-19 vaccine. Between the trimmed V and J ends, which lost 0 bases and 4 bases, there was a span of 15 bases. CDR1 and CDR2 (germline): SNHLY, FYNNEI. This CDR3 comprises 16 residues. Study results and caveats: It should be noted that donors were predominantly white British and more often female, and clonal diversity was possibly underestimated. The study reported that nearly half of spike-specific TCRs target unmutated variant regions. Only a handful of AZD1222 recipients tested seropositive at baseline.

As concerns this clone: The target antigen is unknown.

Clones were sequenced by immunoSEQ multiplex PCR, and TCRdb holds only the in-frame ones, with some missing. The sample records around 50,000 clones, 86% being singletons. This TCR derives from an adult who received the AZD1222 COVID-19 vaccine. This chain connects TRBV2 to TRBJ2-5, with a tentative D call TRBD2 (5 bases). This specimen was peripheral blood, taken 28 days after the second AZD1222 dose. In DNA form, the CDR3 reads TGTGCCAGCAGTGAAGCGACGGTAGGCGGGCGAGAGACCCAGTACTTC. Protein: CASSEATVGGRETQYF.